This T cell receptor (beta chain) is drawn from a study of cytomegalovirus exposure and HLA in healthy donors. Separate from the approximately 700-subject first cohort was the 120-subject validation cohort, to which the donors belonged. Some clones are missing from TCRdb's copy, which holds only in-frame ones; the method was immunoSEQ multiplex PCR. Among 100,000 to 150,000 clones listed, 89% were seen once. Study-level findings and limits: Most TCR sequences were rare, but some public TCRs occurred in many donors. Confirmation was obtained in vitro that a few CMV-associated chains are specific for CMV antigens.

The CDR3 has 16 amino acids. CDR1 and CDR2 from the germline V gene are PRHDT and FYEKMQ (reference sequence). J gave up 3 bases and V 3 bases, and 8 bases lay outside the gene matches. As for this clone: Its antigen is not known.

V and J are TRBV13 and TRBJ2-7, with TRBD2 matching 10 bases. Specimen: PBMCs. This receptor was taken from a woman aged 18-35 years in good health and CMV-seronegative. The CDR3 region has the DNA TGTGCCAGCAGCTTGGCCGTGGCTAGCGGGGGCTACGAGCAGTACTTC. Protein sequence: CASSLAVASGGYEQYF.